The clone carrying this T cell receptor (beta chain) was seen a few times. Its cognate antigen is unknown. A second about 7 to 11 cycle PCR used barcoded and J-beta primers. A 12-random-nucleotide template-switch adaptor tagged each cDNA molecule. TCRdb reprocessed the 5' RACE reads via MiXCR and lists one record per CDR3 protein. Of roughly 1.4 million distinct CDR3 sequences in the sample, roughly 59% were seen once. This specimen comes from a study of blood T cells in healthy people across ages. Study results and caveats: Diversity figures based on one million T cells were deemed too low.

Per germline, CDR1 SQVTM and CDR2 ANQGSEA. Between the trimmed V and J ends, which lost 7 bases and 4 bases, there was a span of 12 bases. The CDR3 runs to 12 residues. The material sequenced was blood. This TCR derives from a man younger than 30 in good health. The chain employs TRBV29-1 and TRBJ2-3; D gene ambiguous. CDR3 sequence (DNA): TGCAGCGCCGAACTTGGATCAGATACGCAGTATTTT. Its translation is CSAELGSDTQYF.